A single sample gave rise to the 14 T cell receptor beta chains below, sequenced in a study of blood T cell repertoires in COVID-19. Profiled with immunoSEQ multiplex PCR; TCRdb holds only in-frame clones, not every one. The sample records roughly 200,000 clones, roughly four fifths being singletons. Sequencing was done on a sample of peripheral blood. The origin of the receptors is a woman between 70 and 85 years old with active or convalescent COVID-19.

The CDR3 sequence is CASTRGVGSGMNEQFF. In DNA form, the CDR3 reads TGCGCCAGCACCAGAGGGGTTGGTAGCGGGATGAATGAGCAGTTCTTC. The chain links TRBV10-2 to TRBJ2-1, with 8 positions matching TRBD2. V lost 7 bases to trimming and J lost 7 bases; unmatched junction nucleotides: 15. The V gene's germline CDR1 is WSHSY and CDR2 SAAADI. This CDR3 is 16 amino acids long.

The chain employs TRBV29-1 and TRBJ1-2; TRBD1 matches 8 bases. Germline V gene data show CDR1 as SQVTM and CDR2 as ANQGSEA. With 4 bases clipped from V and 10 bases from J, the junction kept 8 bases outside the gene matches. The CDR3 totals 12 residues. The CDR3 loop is CSVGGQGRDYTF. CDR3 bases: TGCAGCGTTGGAGGACAGGGTCGTGACTACACCTTC.

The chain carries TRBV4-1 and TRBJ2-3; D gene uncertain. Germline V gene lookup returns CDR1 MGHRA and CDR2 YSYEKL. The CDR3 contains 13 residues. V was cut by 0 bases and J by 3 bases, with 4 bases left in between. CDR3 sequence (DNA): TGCGCCAGCAGCCAAGAGTCGACAGATACGCAGTATTTT. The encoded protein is CASSQESTDTQYF.

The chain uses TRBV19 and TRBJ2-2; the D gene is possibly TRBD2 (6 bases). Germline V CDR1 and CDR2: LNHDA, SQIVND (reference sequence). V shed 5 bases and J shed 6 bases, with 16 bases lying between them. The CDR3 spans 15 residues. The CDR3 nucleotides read TGTGCCAGTAGTGGCTGGGAGGCAGGGCCCGGGGAGCTGTTTTTT. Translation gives CASSGWEAGPGELFF.

The CDR3 region is CASTTGQEVYNEQFF. In nucleotides, the CDR3 is TGTGCCAGTACTACGGGACAGGAGGTTTACAATGAGCAGTTCTTC. The V and J genes are TRBV19 and TRBJ2-1; 8 nucleotides agree with TRBD1. Germline lookup yields CDR1 LNHDA and CDR2 SQIVND (reference sequence). The length of the CDR3 is 15 residues. Trimming removed 7 bases from V and 4 bases from J; junction bases left unmatched: 9.

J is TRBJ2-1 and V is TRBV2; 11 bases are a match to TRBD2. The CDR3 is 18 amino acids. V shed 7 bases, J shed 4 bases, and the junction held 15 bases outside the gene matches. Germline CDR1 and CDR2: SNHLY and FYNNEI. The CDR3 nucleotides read TGTGCCAGCACCGGAGGAACTAGCGGGAGCACTTCTTACAATGAGCAGTTCTTC. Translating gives CASTGGTSGSTSYNEQFF.

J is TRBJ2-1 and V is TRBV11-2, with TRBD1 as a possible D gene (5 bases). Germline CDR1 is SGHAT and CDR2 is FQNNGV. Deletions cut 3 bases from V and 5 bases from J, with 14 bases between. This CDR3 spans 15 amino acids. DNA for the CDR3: TGTGCCAGCAGCTTCCCCGGCAGGGCCCACAATGAGCAGTTCTTC. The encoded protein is CASSFPGRAHNEQFF.

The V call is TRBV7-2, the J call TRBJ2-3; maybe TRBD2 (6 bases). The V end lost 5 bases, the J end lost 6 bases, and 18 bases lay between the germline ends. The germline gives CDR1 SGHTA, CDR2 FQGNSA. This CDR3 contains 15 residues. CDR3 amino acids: CASSPGLSQTDTQYF. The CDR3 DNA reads TGTGCCAGCAGCCCGGGACTGTCACAGACCGATACGCAGTATTTT.

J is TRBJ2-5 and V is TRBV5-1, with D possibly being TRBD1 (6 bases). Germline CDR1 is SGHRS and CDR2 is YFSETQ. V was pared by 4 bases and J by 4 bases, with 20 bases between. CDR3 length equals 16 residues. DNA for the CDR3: TGCGCCAGCAGCCACAGGGCAGGGGCTGTTCTAGAGACCCAGTACTTC. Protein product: CASSHRAGAVLETQYF.

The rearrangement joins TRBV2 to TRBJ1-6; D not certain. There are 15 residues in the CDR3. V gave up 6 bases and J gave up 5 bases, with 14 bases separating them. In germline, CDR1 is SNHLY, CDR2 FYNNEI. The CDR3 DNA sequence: TGTGCCAGCAGGCCCCATGCTTCTAATAATTCACCCCTCCACTTT. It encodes CASRPHASNNSPLHF.

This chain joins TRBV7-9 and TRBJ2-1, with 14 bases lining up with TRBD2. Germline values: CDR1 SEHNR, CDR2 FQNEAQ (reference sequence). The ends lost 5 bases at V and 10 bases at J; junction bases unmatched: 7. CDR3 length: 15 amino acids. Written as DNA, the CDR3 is TGTGCCAGCAGCGATGGACTAGCGGGAGGTGGAGAGCAGTTCTTC. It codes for CASSDGLAGGGEQFF. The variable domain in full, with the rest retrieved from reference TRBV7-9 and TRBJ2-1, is DTGVSQNPRHKITKRGQNVTFRCDPISEHNRLYWYRQTLGQGPEFLTYFQNEAQLEKSRLLSDRFSAERPKGSFSTLEIQRTEQGDSAMYLCASSDGLAGGGEQFFGPGTRLTVL.

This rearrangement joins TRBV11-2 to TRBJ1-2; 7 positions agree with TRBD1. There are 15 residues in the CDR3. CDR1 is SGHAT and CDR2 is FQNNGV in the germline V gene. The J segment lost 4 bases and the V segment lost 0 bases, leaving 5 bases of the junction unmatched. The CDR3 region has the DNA TGTGCCAGCAGCTTAGAAAACAGGGGAATCTATGGCTACACCTTC. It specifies CASSLENRGIYGYTF.

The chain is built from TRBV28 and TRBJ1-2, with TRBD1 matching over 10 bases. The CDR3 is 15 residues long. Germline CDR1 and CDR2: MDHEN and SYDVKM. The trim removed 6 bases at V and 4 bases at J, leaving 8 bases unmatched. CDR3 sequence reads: CASSLRDRGGYGYTF. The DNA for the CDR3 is TGTGCCAGCAGCTTAAGGGACAGGGGAGGCTATGGCTACACCTTC.

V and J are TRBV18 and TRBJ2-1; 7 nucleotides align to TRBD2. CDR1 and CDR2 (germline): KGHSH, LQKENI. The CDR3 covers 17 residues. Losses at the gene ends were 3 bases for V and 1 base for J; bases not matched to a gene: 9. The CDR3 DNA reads TGTGCCAGCTCACCCAAACTAGCGTACGAGTCCTACAATGAGCAGTTCTTC. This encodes CASSPKLAYESYNEQFF.